The clone carrying this T cell receptor (beta chain) has a count of ten or more. Its antigen is not known. TCR beta CDR3 regions were amplified from RNA transcripts. In the first-round RT-PCR of the TCR CDR3, the HTBI primer set was used. A single record per CDR3 protein comes from TCRdb applying MiXCR to the multiplex PCR reads. The sample comprises hundreds of thousands of distinct CDR3 sequences, approximately 16% of which are singletons, and more than 25% rests with the top ten. The sample comes from a study of T cells in Graves' hyperthyroidism and ophthalmopathy. PBMCs were sourced from more than 9 ml fresh peripheral blood. General study points: By a 13 V-J model, ophthalmopathy was set apart from stable hyperthyroidism.

CDR1 is MNHNS, CDR2 SASEGT, per germline. The CDR3 is 15 amino acids. The germline V and J ends were trimmed by 0 bases and 4 bases, with 10 bases remaining between them. The chain has TRBV6-1 and TRBJ2-1; D possibly corresponds to TRBD1 (6 bases). The clonotype was recovered from a woman aged 18-29 years with Graves' ophthalmopathy. The sequencing input was blood. CDR3 region: CASSEAGHTYNEQFF. CDR3 in DNA: TGTGCCAGCAGTGAAGCGGGACATACTTACAATGAGCAGTTCTTC.